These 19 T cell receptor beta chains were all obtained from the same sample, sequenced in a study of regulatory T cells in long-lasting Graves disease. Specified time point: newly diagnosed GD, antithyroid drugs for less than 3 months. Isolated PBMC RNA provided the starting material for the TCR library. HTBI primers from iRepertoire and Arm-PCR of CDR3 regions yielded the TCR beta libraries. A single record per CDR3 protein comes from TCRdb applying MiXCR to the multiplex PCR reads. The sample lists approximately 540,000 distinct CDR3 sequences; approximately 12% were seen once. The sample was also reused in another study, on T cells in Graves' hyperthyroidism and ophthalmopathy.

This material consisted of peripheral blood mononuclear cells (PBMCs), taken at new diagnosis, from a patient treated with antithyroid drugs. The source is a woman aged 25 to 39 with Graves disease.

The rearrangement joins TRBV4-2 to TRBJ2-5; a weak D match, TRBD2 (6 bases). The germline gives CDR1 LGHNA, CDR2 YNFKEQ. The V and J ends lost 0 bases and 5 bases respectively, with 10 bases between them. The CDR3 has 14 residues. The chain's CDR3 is CASSQDLALETQYF. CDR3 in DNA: TGTGCCAGCAGCCAAGACCTAGCGCTGGAGACCCAGTACTTC.

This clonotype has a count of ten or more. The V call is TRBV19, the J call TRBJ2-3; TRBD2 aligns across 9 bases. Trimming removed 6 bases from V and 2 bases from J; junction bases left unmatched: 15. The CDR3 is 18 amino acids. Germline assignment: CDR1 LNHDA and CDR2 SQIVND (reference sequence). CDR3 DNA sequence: TGTGCCAGTAGGAAAGGAGCGGGAGGCCCTTATTACACAGATACGCAGTATTTT. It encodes CASRKGAGGPYYTDTQYF.

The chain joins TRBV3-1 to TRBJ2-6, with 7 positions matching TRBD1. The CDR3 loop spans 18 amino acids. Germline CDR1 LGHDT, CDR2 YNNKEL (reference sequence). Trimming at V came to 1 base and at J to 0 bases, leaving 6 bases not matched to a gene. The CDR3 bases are TGTGCCAGCAGCCAAGGACAGGGAGCCCTCTCTGGGGCCAACGTCCTGACTTTC. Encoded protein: CASSQGQGALSGANVLTF. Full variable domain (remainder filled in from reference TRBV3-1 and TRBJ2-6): DTAVSQTPKYLVTQMGNDKSIKCEQNLGHDTMYWYKQDSKKFLKIMFSYNNKELIINETVPNRFSPKSPDKAHLNLHINSLELGDSAVYFCASSQGQGALSGANVLTFGAGSRLTVL.

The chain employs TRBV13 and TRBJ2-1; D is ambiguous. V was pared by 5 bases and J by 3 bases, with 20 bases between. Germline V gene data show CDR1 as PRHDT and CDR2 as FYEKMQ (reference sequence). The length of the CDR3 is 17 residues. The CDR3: CASSPQTTLGIYNEQFF. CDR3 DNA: TGTGCCAGCAGCCCGCAAACAACCTTAGGGATCTACAATGAGCAGTTCTTC.

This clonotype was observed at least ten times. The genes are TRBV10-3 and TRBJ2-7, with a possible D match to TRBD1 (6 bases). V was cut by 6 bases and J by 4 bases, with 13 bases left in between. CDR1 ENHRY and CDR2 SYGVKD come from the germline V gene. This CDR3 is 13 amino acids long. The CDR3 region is CAIRGDMGYEQYF. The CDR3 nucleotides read TGTGCCATCAGGGGGGACATGGGTTACGAGCAGTACTTC.

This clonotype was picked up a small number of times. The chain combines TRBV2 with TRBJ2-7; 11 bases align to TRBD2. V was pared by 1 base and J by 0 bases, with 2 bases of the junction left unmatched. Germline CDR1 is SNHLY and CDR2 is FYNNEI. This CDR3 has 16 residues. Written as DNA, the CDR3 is TGTGCCAGCAGTGAAGGGACTAGCGGGTTCTCCTACGAGCAGTACTTC. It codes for CASSEGTSGFSYEQYF. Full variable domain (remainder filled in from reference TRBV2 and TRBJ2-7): EPEVTQTPSHQVTQMGQEVILRCVPISNHLYFYWYRQILGQKVEFLVSFYNNEISEKSEIFDDQFSVERPDGSNFTLKIRSTKLEDSAMYFCASSEGTSGFSYEQYFGPGTRLTVT.

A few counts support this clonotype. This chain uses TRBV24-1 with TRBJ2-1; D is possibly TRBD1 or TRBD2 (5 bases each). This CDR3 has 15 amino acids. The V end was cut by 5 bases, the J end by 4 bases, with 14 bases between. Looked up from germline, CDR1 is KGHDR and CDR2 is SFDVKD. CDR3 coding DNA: TGTGCCACCAGTGCGGTAGGGGACCCGTACAATGAGCAGTTCTTC. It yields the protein CATSAVGDPYNEQFF.

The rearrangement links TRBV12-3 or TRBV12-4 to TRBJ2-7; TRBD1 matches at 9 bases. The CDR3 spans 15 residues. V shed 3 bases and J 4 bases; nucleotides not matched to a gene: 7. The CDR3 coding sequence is TGTGCCAGCAGTTTCAAGGGACAGGGAAGGTACGAGCAGTACTTC. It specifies CASSFKGQGRYEQYF.

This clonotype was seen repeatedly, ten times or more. CDR3 in amino acids: CASSLMTEDQPQHF. The CDR3 DNA sequence: TGTGCCAGCAGCTTAATGACAGAGGATCAGCCCCAGCATTTT. The chain is built from TRBV2 and TRBJ1-5, with TRBD1 as a possible D gene (5 bases). The V and J ends lost 6 bases and 5 bases respectively, with 14 bases between them. The germline CDR1 and CDR2 sequences are SNHLY and FYNNEI. CDR3 length: 14 amino acids.

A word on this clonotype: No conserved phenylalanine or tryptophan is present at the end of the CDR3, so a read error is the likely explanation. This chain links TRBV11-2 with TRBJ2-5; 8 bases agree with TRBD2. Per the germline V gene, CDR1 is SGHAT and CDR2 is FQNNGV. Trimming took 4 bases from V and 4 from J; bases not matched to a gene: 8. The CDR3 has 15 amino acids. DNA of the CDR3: TGTGCCAGCAGCTCGTGGAGCGGGAGTCGAGAGACCCAGTACTCC. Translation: CASSSWSGSRETQYS.

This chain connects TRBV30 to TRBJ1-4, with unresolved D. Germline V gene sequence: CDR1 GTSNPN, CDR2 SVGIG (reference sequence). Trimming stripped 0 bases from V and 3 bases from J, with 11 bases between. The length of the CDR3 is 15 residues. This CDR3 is CAWSVDGPPNEKLFF. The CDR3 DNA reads TGTGCCTGGAGTGTAGACGGGCCGCCTAATGAAAAACTGTTTTTT.

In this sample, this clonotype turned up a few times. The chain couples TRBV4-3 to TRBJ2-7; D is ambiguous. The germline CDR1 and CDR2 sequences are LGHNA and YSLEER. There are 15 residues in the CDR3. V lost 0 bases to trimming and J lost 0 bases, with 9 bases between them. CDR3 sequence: CASSQDLLSSYEQYF. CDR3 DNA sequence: TGCGCCAGCAGCCAAGATCTTCTGAGCTCCTACGAGCAGTACTTC.

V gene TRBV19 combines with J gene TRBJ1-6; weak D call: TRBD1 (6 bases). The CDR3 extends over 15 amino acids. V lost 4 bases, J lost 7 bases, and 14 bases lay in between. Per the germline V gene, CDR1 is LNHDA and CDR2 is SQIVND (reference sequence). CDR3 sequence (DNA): TGTGCCAGTAGTACGGGTTTGGACAGCAATTCACCCCTCCACTTT. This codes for CASSTGLDSNSPLHF.

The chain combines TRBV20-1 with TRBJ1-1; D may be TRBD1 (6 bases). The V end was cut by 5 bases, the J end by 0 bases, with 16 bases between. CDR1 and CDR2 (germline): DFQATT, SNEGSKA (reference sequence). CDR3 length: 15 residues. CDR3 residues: CSAEGGVFLNTEAFF. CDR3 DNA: TGCAGTGCTGAGGGGGGAGTTTTCCTGAACACTGAAGCTTTCTTT.

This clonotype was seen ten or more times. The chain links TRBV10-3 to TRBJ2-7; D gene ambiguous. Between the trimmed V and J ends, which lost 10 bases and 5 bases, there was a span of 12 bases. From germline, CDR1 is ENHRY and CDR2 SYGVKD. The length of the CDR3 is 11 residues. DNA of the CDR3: TGTGCCACTGGGCCCTCGAACGAGCAGTACTTC. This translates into CATGPSNEQYF.

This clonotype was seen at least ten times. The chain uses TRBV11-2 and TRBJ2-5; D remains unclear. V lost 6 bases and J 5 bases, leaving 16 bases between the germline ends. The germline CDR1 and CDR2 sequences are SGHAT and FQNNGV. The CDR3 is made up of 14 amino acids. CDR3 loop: CASRKAFKGETQYF. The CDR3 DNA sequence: TGTGCCAGCAGAAAAGCGTTCAAAGGGGAGACCCAGTACTTC.

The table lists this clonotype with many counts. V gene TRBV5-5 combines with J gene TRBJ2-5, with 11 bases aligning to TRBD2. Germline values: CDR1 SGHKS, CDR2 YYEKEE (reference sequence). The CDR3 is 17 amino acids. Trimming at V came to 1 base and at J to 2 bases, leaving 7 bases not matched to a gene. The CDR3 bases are TGTGCCAGCAGCTTGTGGGGGGGACTAGCGGAACAAGAGACCCAGTACTTC. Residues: CASSLWGGLAEQETQYF.

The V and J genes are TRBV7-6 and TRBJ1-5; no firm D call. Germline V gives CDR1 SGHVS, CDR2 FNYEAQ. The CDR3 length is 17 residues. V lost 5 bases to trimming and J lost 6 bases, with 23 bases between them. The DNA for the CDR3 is TGTGCCAGCAGCCCCGCCCCGGCCCTCGTCGGATTTCAGCCCCAGCATTTT. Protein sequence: CASSPAPALVGFQPQHF.

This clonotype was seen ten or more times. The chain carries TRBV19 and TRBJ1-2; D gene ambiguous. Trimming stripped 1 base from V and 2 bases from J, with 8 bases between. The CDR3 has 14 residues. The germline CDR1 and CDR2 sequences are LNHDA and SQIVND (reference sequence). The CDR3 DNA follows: TGTGCCAGTAGTATAGGGTTAGCCAACTATGGCTACACCTTC. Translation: CASSIGLANYGYTF.